These 5 T cell receptor beta chains share one sample of origin, sequenced in a study of OX40 agonist ivuxolimab in advanced cancers. Here immunoSEQ multiplex PCR was the method, and the copy in TCRdb shows in-frame clones only, minus some. The sample has 100,000 or so clones; around 89% are singletons. The sample here was CD4+ or CD8+ T cells sorted from blood, taken in a trial of the OX40 agonist ivuxolimab. The receptors derive from an adult with an advanced solid tumor such as melanoma, head and neck, liver or kidney cancer.

The V call is TRBV10-1, the J call TRBJ2-1; 8 bases are a match to TRBD2. The CDR3 contains 16 residues. CDR1 WNHNN and CDR2 SYGVQD come from the germline V gene (reference sequence). V was clipped by 3 bases and J by 7 bases; unmatched bases: 11. CDR3 in amino acids: CASSDGGSGRGNEQFF. CDR3 nucleotide sequence: TGCGCCAGCAGTGATGGGGGGAGCGGGAGAGGTAATGAGCAGTTCTTC.

This rearrangement joins TRBV5-4 to TRBJ2-7; 9 bases are shared with TRBD1. V lost 5 bases, J lost 0 bases, and 6 bases stayed unmatched. The length of the CDR3 is 15 residues. Germline V gene sequence: CDR1 SGHNT, CDR2 YYREEE (reference sequence). The CDR3 region has the DNA TGTGCCAGCAGTTTCGGACAGGGGAGCTCCTACGAGCAGTACTTC. Amino acids: CASSFGQGSSYEQYF.

This clone was recorded only once. The chain is built from TRBV5-4 and TRBJ1-2; D is undetermined. The V end lost 6 bases, the J end lost 4 bases, and 16 bases lay between the germline ends. CDR1 SGHNT and CDR2 YYREEE come from the germline V gene (reference sequence). This CDR3 has 14 residues. CDR3 bases: TGTGCCAGCACCCCCCGAGGCGGCCCCTATGGCTACACCTTC. Protein product: CASTPRGGPYGYTF. Filled out from reference TRBV5-4 and TRBJ1-2, the complete variable domain reads ETGVTQSPTHLIKTRGQQVTLRCSSQSGHNTVSWYQQALGQGPQFIFQYYREEENGRGNFPPRFSGLQFPNYSSELNVNALELDDSALYLCASTPRGGPYGYTFGSGTRLTVV.

This clone has more than one count but fewer than ten. This sequence joins TRBV5-4 and TRBJ1-6, with D tentatively TRBD1 (6 bases). The CDR3 contains 15 residues. Germline CDR1 and CDR2: SGHNT and YYREEE (reference sequence). Trimming removed 2 bases from V and 1 base from J, with 7 bases in between. The CDR3 protein is CASSLGGSYNSPLHF. CDR3 DNA sequence: TGTGCCAGCAGCTTAGGGGGATCCTATAATTCACCCCTCCACTTT.

The chain links TRBV5-1 to TRBJ2-3, with a weak D call TRBD2 (7 bases). CDR1 SGHRS and CDR2 YFSETQ come from the germline V gene. Between the trimmed V and J ends, which lost 6 bases and 5 bases, there was a span of 16 bases. This CDR3 region has 14 residues. The DNA for the CDR3 is TGCGCCAGCACCCCCGGGGGGCCTCAAGATACGCAGTATTTT. Its translation: CASTPGGPQDTQYF.